This is a list of T cell receptor beta chains from one sample in a study of cytomegalovirus exposure and HLA in healthy donors. Libraries were prepared by immunoSEQ multiplex PCR; TCRdb keeps only in-frame clonotypes and omits some of them. The sample lists about 240,000 clones, approximately 83% occurring once. Sample: PBMCs. The source of these receptors is a woman aged 30 to 39 in good health and CMV-seropositive. Both conserved end residues are part of each CDR3. The order of the fields is J gene, clone size, V gene, D gene, CDR3 protein, CDR3 DNA. The D gene is left open where the match is weak. Only part of the rows carry a size: once, few, many, or a class if the clone is expanded.

J gene: TRBJ2-7
clone size: once
V gene: TRBV6-1
D gene: TRBD1
CDR3 protein: CASNYRTGGFYEQYF
CDR3 DNA: TGTGCCAGCAACTACCGGACAGGGGGCTTTTACGAGCAGTACTTC

J gene: TRBJ2-7
clone size: .
V gene: TRBV19
D gene: TRBD2
CDR3 protein: CASSPLGGASSYEQYF
CDR3 DNA: TGTGCCAGTAGTCCCCTCGGGGGGGCAAGCTCCTACGAGCAGTACTTC

J gene: TRBJ2-2
clone size: .
V gene: TRBV6-4
D gene: TRBD2
CDR3 protein: CASSSGTSGELFF
CDR3 DNA: TGTGCCAGCAGCAGCGGGACGTCCGGGGAGCTGTTTTTT

J gene: TRBJ2-1
clone size: .
V gene: TRBV6-1
D gene: TRBD2
CDR3 protein: CASSEGASGSRPQFF
CDR3 DNA: TGTGCCAGCAGTGAAGGGGCTAGCGGGTCTCGTCCGCAGTTCTTC

J gene: TRBJ2-1
clone size: .
V gene: TRBV5-1
D gene: TRBD2
CDR3 protein: CASGRELVNEQFF
CDR3 DNA: TGCGCCAGCGGGCGGGAGCTGGTCAATGAGCAGTTCTTC

J gene: TRBJ2-1
clone size: .
V gene: TRBV7-9
D gene: .
CDR3 protein: CASSLVRAINEQFF
CDR3 DNA: TGTGCCAGCAGCTTAGTCAGAGCGATTAATGAGCAGTTCTTC

J gene: TRBJ2-5
clone size: .
V gene: TRBV11-3
D gene: TRBD2
CDR3 protein: CASSLVGGSRETQYF
CDR3 DNA: TGTGCCAGCAGCTTAGTAGGCGGGAGCAGAGAGACCCAGTACTTC

J gene: TRBJ1-5
clone size: .
V gene: TRBV19
D gene: .
CDR3 protein: CASSTGYQPQHF
CDR3 DNA: TGTGCCAGTAGTACAGGGTATCAGCCCCAGCATTTT

J gene: TRBJ2-2
clone size: .
V gene: TRBV19
D gene: .
CDR3 protein: CASSSREGGTGELFF
CDR3 DNA: TGTGCCAGTAGTTCAAGAGAGGGAGGCACCGGGGAGCTGTTTTTT

J gene: TRBJ2-7
clone size: few
V gene: TRBV5-1
D gene: TRBD1
CDR3 protein: CASSWGDRARYEQYF
CDR3 DNA: TGCGCCAGCAGCTGGGGGGACAGGGCTCGCTACGAGCAGTACTTC

J gene: TRBJ2-7
clone size: once
V gene: TRBV10-3
D gene: TRBD2
CDR3 protein: CAISIQREQSEQYF
CDR3 DNA: TGTGCCATCAGTATCCAGCGGGAGCAGAGCGAGCAGTACTTC

J gene: TRBJ1-3
clone size: .
V gene: TRBV30
D gene: TRBD1
CDR3 protein: CAWSKGQGSGNTIYF
CDR3 DNA: TGTGCCTGGAGTAAAGGACAGGGCTCTGGAAACACCATATATTTT

J gene: TRBJ2-7
clone size: .
V gene: TRBV11-3
D gene: TRBD2
CDR3 protein: CASSLLSAGGAEQYF
CDR3 DNA: TGTGCCAGCAGCTTACTATCCGCGGGGGGTGCCGAGCAGTACTTC

J gene: TRBJ2-7
clone size: .
V gene: TRBV6-6
D gene: TRBD2
CDR3 protein: CASSYSLANSYEQYF
CDR3 DNA: TGTGCCAGCAGTTACTCACTAGCGAACTCCTACGAGCAGTACTTC

J gene: TRBJ2-4
clone size: .
V gene: TRBV7-3
D gene: TRBD2
CDR3 protein: CASSPTPSGRTGGIQYF
CDR3 DNA: TGTGCCAGCAGCCCGACCCCCAGCGGCCGAACGGGAGGCATTCAGTACTTC

J gene: TRBJ2-1
clone size: .
V gene: TRBV29-1
D gene: TRBD1
CDR3 protein: CSVGTGKQFF
CDR3 DNA: TGCAGCGTTGGGACAGGGAAGCAGTTCTTC

J gene: TRBJ2-1
clone size: .
V gene: TRBV13
D gene: .
CDR3 protein: CASSLVRSREYNEQFF
CDR3 DNA: TGTGCCAGCAGCTTAGTTCGGTCGCGAGAGTACAATGAGCAGTTCTTC

J gene: TRBJ2-7
clone size: .
V gene: TRBV5-1
D gene: TRBD2
CDR3 protein: CASSFGTSGSGYEQYF
CDR3 DNA: TGCGCCAGCAGCTTTGGGACTAGCGGGAGCGGGTACGAGCAGTACTTC

J gene: TRBJ2-2
clone size: .
V gene: TRBV4-1
D gene: .
CDR3 protein: CASSPAATNTGELFF
CDR3 DNA: TGCGCCAGCAGCCCAGCGGCTACCAACACCGGGGAGCTGTTTTTT

J gene: TRBJ2-1
clone size: few
V gene: TRBV5-1
D gene: .
CDR3 protein: CASSFMIEDNEQFF
CDR3 DNA: TGCGCCAGCAGCTTCATGATCGAGGACAATGAGCAGTTCTTC

J gene: TRBJ2-1
clone size: .
V gene: TRBV27
D gene: TRBD2
CDR3 protein: CASSGTRYEQFF
CDR3 DNA: TGTGCCAGCAGTGGGACTAGGTATGAGCAGTTCTTC

J gene: TRBJ1-2
clone size: .
V gene: TRBV7-8
D gene: .
CDR3 protein: CASSTEYGYTF
CDR3 DNA: TGTGCCAGCAGCACAGAGTATGGCTACACCTTC

J gene: TRBJ1-5
clone size: few
V gene: TRBV27
D gene: .
CDR3 protein: CASSPITQGGVQPQHF
CDR3 DNA: TGTGCCAGCAGTCCTATCACTCAGGGAGGGGTCCAGCCCCAGCATTTT

J gene: TRBJ1-5
clone size: .
V gene: TRBV6-6
D gene: .
CDR3 protein: CASSLGVGQPQHF
CDR3 DNA: TGTGCCAGCAGTTTAGGGGTGGGTCAGCCCCAGCATTTT

J gene: TRBJ1-5
clone size: .
V gene: TRBV30
D gene: .
CDR3 protein: CACTDSNSNQPQHF
CDR3 DNA: TGTGCCTGTACCGACAGTAATAGCAATCAGCCCCAGCATTTT

J gene: TRBJ1-1
clone size: .
V gene: TRBV7-9
D gene: .
CDR3 protein: CASNPGGYTEAFF
CDR3 DNA: TGTGCCAGCAACCCGGGAGGGTACACTGAAGCTTTCTTT

J gene: TRBJ1-1
clone size: once
V gene: TRBV30
D gene: .
CDR3 protein: CAWNGGAEAFF
CDR3 DNA: TGTGCCTGGAACGGAGGGGCTGAAGCTTTCTTT

J gene: TRBJ2-7
clone size: .
V gene: TRBV27
D gene: TRBD1
CDR3 protein: CASPPLGRGLEQYF
CDR3 DNA: TGTGCCAGCCCACCTCTAGGCAGGGGGCTCGAGCAGTACTTC

J gene: TRBJ1-4
clone size: .
V gene: TRBV7-2
D gene: TRBD1
CDR3 protein: CASSFTGVREKLFF
CDR3 DNA: TGTGCCAGCAGCTTCACAGGGGTCCGGGAAAAACTGTTTTTT

J gene: TRBJ2-2
clone size: once
V gene: TRBV27
D gene: TRBD2
CDR3 protein: CASSLRGLAEITGELFF
CDR3 DNA: TGTGCCAGCAGTTTAAGGGGACTAGCGGAGATCACCGGGGAGCTGTTTTTT

J gene: TRBJ1-5
clone size: .
V gene: TRBV10-3
D gene: TRBD1
CDR3 protein: CAIRGTGGADQPQHF
CDR3 DNA: TGTGCCATCAGGGGGACAGGGGGCGCAGATCAGCCCCAGCATTTT

J gene: TRBJ2-7
clone size: .
V gene: TRBV6-5
D gene: TRBD1
CDR3 protein: CASSYPTGGVYEQYF
CDR3 DNA: TGTGCCAGCAGTTACCCGACAGGGGGGGTCTACGAGCAGTACTTC

J gene: TRBJ2-5
clone size: .
V gene: TRBV5-1
D gene: .
CDR3 protein: CASSLEGGEETQYF
CDR3 DNA: TGCGCCAGCAGCTTGGAAGGGGGAGAGGAGACCCAGTACTTC

J gene: TRBJ1-3
clone size: .
V gene: TRBV30
D gene: TRBD1
CDR3 protein: CAWSPYRQGNTIYF
CDR3 DNA: TGTGCCTGGAGTCCTTACCGACAGGGGAACACCATATATTTT

J gene: TRBJ2-7
clone size: .
V gene: TRBV4-2
D gene: .
CDR3 protein: CASSLEISNYEQYF
CDR3 DNA: TGTGCCAGCAGCCTAGAGATCTCTAACTACGAGCAGTACTTC

J gene: TRBJ2-7
clone size: .
V gene: TRBV9
D gene: .
CDR3 protein: CASSASGQSTYEQYF
CDR3 DNA: TGTGCCAGCAGCGCTTCCGGACAAAGTACGTACGAGCAGTACTTC

J gene: TRBJ2-2
clone size: .
V gene: TRBV13
D gene: .
CDR3 protein: CASSARTPTGELFF
CDR3 DNA: TGTGCCAGCAGCGCCCGGACACCCACCGGGGAGCTGTTTTTT

J gene: TRBJ2-3
clone size: .
V gene: TRBV5-1
D gene: TRBD2
CDR3 protein: CASTSGGLTDTQYF
CDR3 DNA: TGCGCCAGCACTTCGGGAGGCCTCACAGATACGCAGTATTTT